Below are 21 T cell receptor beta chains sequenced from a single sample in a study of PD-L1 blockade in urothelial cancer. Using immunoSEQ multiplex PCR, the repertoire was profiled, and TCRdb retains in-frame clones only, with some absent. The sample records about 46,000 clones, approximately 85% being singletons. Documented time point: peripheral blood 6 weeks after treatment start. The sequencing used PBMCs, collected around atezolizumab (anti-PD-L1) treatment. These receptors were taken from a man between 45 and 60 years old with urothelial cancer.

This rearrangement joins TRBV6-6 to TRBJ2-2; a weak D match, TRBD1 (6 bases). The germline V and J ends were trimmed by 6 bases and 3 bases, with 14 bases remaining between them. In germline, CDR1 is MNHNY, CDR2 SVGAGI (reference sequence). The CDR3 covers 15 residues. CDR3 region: CASRPPPGDTGELFF. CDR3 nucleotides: TGTGCCAGCAGACCACCTCCAGGGGACACCGGGGAGCTGTTTTTT.

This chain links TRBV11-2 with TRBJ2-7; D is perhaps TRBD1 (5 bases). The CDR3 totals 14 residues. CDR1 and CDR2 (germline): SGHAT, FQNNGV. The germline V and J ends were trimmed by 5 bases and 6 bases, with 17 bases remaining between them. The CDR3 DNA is TGTGCCAGCAGCCGCCCCCCAGGGATACGCGAGCAGTACTTC. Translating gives CASSRPPGIREQYF.

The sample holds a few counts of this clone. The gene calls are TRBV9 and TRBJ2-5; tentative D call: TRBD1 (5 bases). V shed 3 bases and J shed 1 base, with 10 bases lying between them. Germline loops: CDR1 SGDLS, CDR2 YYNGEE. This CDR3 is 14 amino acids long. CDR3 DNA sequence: TGTGCCAGCAGCGAAGGGGTAGCCCAAGAGACCCAGTACTTC. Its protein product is CASSEGVAQETQYF.

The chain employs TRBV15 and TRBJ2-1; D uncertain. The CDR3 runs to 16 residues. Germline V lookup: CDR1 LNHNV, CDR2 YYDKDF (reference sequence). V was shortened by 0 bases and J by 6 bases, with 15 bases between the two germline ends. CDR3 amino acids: CATSRDLLSSPNEQFF. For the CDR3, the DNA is TGTGCCACCAGCAGAGATTTATTGTCCTCTCCCAATGAGCAGTTCTTC.

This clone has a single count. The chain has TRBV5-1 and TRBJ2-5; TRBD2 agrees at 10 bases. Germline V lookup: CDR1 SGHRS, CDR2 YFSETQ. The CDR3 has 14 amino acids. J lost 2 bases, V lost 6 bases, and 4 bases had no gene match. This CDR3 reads CASNSAGGQETQYF. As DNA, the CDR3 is TGCGCCAGCAACTCAGCGGGAGGGCAAGAGACCCAGTACTTC.

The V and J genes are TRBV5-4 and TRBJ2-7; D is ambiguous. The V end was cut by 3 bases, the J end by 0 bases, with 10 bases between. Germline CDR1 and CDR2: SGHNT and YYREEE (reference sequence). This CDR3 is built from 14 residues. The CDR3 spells CASSSPGSSYEQYF. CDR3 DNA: TGTGCCAGCAGCTCGCCAGGCAGCTCCTACGAGCAGTACTTC. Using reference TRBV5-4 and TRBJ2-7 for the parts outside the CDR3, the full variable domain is ETGVTQSPTHLIKTRGQQVTLRCSSQSGHNTVSWYQQALGQGPQFIFQYYREEENGRGNFPPRFSGLQFPNYSSELNVNALELDDSALYLCASSSPGSSYEQYFGPGTRLTVT.

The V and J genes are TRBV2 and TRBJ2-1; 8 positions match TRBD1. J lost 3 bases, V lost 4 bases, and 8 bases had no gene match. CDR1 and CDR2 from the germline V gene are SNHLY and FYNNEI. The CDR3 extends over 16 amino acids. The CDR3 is CASSGTRDRIYNEQFF. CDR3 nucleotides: TGTGCCAGCAGTGGGACTCGGGACAGGATCTACAATGAGCAGTTCTTC. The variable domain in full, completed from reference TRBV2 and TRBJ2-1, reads EPEVTQTPSHQVTQMGQEVILRCVPISNHLYFYWYRQILGQKVEFLVSFYNNEISEKSEIFDDQFSVERPDGSNFTLKIRSTKLEDSAMYFCASSGTRDRIYNEQFFGPGTRLTVL.

Here the CDR3 reads CASGTGTDEQYF. In nucleotides, the CDR3 is TGTGCTAGTGGTACGGGGACAGACGAGCAGTACTTC. This chain joins TRBV12-5 and TRBJ2-7, with TRBD1 matching 7 bases. Looked up from germline, CDR1 is LGHNT and CDR2 is FRNRAP. This CDR3 contains 12 residues. With V trimmed by 5 bases and J by 5 bases, 3 bases remained unmatched.

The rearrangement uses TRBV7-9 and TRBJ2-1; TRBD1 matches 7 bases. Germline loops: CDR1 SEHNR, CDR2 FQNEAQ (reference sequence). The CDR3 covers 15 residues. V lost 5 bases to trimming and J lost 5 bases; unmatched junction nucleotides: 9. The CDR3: CASSRQGQSNNEQFF. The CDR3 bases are TGTGCCAGCAGCAGACAGGGACAGTCAAACAATGAGCAGTTCTTC.

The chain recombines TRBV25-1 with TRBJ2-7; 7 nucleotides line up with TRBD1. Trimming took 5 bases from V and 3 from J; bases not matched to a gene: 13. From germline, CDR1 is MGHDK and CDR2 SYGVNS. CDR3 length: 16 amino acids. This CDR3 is CASSQLRGTAIYEQYF. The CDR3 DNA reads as TGTGCCAGCAGTCAACTGAGGGGGACAGCAATCTACGAGCAGTACTTC.

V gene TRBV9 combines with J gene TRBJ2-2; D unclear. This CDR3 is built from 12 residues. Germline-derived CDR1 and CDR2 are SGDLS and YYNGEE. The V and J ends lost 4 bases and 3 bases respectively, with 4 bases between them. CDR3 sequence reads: CASSPDTGELFF. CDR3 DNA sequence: TGTGCCAGCAGCCCCGACACCGGGGAGCTGTTTTTT.

The CDR3 nucleotides read TGTGCCAGCAGCCCAGGACAGCCTGAAAAACTGTTTTTT. This codes for CASSPGQPEKLFF. The chain couples TRBV5-5 to TRBJ1-4; weak D call: TRBD1 (6 bases). The V and J ends lost 4 bases and 7 bases respectively, with 11 bases between them. CDR3 length equals 13 residues. Germline CDR1 reads SGHKS; CDR2 reads YYEKEE (reference sequence).

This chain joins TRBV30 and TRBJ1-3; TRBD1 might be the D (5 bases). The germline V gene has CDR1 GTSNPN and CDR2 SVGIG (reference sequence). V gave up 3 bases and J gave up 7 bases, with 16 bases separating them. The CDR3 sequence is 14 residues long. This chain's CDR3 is CAWSRGEVRNTIYF. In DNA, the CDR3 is TGTGCCTGGAGCCGGGGGGAGGTCCGGAACACCATATATTTT.

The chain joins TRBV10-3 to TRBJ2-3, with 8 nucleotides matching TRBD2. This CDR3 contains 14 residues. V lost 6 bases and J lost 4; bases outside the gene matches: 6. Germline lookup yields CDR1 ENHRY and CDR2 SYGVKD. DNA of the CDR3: TGTGCCATCAGGGGGAGCGGGAGCGCAGATACGCAGTATTTT. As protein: CAIRGSGSADTQYF.

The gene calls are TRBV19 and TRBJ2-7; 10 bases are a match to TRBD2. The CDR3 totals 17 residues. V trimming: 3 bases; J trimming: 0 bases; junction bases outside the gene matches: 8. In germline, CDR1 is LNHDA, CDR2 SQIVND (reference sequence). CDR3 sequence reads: CASSMYSGRSRSYEQYF. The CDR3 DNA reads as TGTGCCAGTAGTATGTATAGCGGGAGGTCGCGCTCCTACGAGCAGTACTTC.

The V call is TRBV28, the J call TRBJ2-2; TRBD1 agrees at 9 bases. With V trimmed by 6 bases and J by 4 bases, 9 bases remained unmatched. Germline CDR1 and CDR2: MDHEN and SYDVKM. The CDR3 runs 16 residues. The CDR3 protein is CASRTGGSSGTGELFF. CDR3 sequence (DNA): TGTGCCAGCAGGACAGGGGGGTCCTCGGGCACCGGGGAGCTGTTTTTT.

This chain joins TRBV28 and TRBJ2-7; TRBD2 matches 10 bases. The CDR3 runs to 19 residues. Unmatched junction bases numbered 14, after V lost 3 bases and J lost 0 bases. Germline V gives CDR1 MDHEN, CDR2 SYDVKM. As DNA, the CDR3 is TGTGCCAGCAGTTTCCCCGCTAGCGGGAGCTCCCGCGGCTCCTACGAGCAGTACTTC. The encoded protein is CASSFPASGSSRGSYEQYF. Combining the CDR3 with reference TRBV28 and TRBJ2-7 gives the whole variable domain DVKVTQSSRYLVKRTGEKVFLECVQDMDHENMFWYRQDPGLGLRLIYFSYDVKMKEKGDIPEGYSVSREKKERFSLILESASTNQTSMYLCASSFPASGSSRGSYEQYFGPGTRLTVT.

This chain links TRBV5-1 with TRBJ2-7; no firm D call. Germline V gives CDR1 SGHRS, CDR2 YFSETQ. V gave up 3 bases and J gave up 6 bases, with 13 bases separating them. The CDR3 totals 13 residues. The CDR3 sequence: CASSSSLTGEQYF. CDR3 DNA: TGCGCCAGCAGCTCTTCCCTGACGGGCGAGCAGTACTTC.

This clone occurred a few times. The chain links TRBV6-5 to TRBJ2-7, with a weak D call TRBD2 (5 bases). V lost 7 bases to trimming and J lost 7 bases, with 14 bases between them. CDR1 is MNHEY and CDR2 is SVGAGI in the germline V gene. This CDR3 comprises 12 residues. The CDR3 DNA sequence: TGTGCCAGCACCGCGACTACTTTAGAGCAGTACTTC. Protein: CASTATTLEQYF.

CDR3 DNA sequence: TGTGCCAGCAGCCAAGACGGCAAGCGGGGGGGCCGGGAGCAGTTCTTC. It is translated as CASSQDGKRGGREQFF. The V and J genes are TRBV14 and TRBJ2-1; TRBD2 aligns across 10 bases. J gave up 10 bases and V 0 bases, and 9 bases lay outside the gene matches. The CDR3 sequence is 16 residues long. Germline V gene data show CDR1 as SGHDN and CDR2 as FVKESK.

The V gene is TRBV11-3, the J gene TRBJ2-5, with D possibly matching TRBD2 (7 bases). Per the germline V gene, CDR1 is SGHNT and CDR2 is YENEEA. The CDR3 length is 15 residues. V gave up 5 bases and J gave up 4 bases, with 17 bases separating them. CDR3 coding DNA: TGTGCCAGCAGCATGGGGGGGCGTAGTGGAGAGACCCAGTACTTC. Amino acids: CASSMGGRSGETQYF.